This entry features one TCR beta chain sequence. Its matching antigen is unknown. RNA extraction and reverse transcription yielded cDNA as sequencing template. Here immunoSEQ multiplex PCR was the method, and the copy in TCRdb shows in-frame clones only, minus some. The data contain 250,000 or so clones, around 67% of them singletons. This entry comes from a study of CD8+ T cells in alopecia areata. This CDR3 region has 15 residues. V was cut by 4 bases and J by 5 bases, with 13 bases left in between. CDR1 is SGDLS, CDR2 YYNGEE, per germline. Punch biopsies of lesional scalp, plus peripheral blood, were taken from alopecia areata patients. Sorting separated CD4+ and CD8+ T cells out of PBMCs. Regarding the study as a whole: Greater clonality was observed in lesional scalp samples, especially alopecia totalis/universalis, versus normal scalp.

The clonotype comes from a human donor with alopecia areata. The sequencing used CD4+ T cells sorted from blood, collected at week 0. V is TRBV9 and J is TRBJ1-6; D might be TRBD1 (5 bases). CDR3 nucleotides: TGTGCCAGCAGCATGACCGGGACCCATAATTCACCCCTCCACTTT. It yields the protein CASSMTGTHNSPLHF.